The 4 T cell receptor beta chains below come from one sample, sequenced in a study of graft-versus-host responses after intestinal transplantation. Sequenced by immunoSEQ multiplex PCR; TCRdb stores in-frame clones only, minus some. The table includes 77,000 or so clones, about 90% detected once. Sequences were derived from PBMCs, sampled 98 days after intestinal transplantation. The receptors here all came from a human patient who received an intestinal transplant, so some T cells may come from the graft donor.

Note on this clone: A read error may account for a junction end that differs from germline. The chain uses TRBV27 and TRBJ1-1; tentatively, D is TRBD1 (6 bases). The CDR3 covers 15 residues. Germline V gives CDR1 MNHEY, CDR2 SMNVEV (reference sequence). The CDR3 spells CASSPLDSMNIEAFF. The CDR3 DNA reads TGTGCCAGCAGTCCCTTGGACAGCATGAACATTGAAGCTTTCTTT.

The chain is built from TRBV9 and TRBJ1-2; D not resolved. Germline loops: CDR1 SGDLS, CDR2 YYNGEE. The CDR3 runs 16 residues. V lost 0 bases, J lost 8 bases, and 20 bases lay in between. CDR3 in DNA: TGTGCCAGCAGCGTAGAGGGTGAACCCGGCCATCTCGGCTACACCTTC. Encoded protein: CASSVEGEPGHLGYTF.

This chain uses TRBV2 with TRBJ2-7; 8 nucleotides line up with TRBD2. Germline V gives CDR1 SNHLY, CDR2 FYNNEI. J was trimmed by 4 bases and V by 1 base; bases with no gene match: 9. The length of the CDR3 is 16 residues. In DNA, the CDR3 is TGTGCCAGCAGTGAAGTGAGGGCTAGCGGGTTGTACGAGCAGTACTTC. Translation gives CASSEVRASGLYEQYF.

This clone was picked up one time. Other DNA sequences in this sample translate to the same CDR3. The genes are TRBV11-2 and TRBJ2-7; 12 nucleotides agree with TRBD2. V gave up 5 bases and J gave up 2 bases; unmatched junction bases: 4. CDR1 is SGHAT and CDR2 is FQNNGV in the germline V gene. There are 15 residues in the CDR3. The CDR3 nucleotides are TGTGCCAGCAGCCTAGCTAGCGGGAGGGCCTACGAGCAGTACTTC. Translated, it gives CASSLASGRAYEQYF.